Listed here are 7 T cell receptor beta chains from one sample, sequenced in a study of blood T cell repertoires in COVID-19. This table comes from immunoSEQ multiplex PCR, and its TCRdb copy is limited to in-frame clones, with some not included. Here the sample spans under 300,000 clones, about 91% being singletons. Input material: PBMCs or T cells enriched from blood (not recorded which). Receptors were obtained from a woman aged 40 to 49 with acute COVID-19.

The chain is built from TRBV6-2 or TRBV6-3 and TRBJ2-2, with D possibly TRBD2 on 6 matching bases. CDR1 is MNHEY, CDR2 SVGEGT, per germline. This CDR3 is 17 amino acids long. The germline V and J ends were trimmed by 0 bases and 5 bases, with 16 bases remaining between them. CDR3 coding DNA: TGTGCCAGCAGTTACTCGATAAGGAGGGAGTGGACCGGGGAGCTGTTTTTT. Amino acid sequence: CASSYSIRREWTGELFF.

CDR3 protein: CASNQGVGSPLHF. The CDR3 bases are TGTGCCAGCAATCAGGGGGTGGGTTCACCCCTCCACTTT. The V call is TRBV6-5, the J call TRBJ1-6; TRBD1 matches 7 bases. V shed 7 bases, J shed 9 bases, and the junction held 6 bases outside the gene matches. This CDR3 contains 13 residues. Germline CDR1 reads MNHEY; CDR2 reads SVGAGI.

This clone was recorded only once. The gene calls are TRBV5-3 and TRBJ1-4; D unclear. TRBV5-3 is marked as an open reading frame, function uncertain. V shed 10 bases and J shed 6 bases, with 13 bases lying between them. The CDR3 sequence is 12 residues long. This CDR3 reads CAFAGFDEKLFF. CDR3 DNA sequence: TGTGCCTTTGCGGGGTTCGATGAAAAACTGTTTTTT.

The chain recombines TRBV5-4 with TRBJ2-5, with 7 bases fitting TRBD2. Losses at the gene ends were 0 bases for V and 5 bases for J; bases not matched to a gene: 7. Germline values: CDR1 SGHNT, CDR2 YYREEE (reference sequence). This CDR3 has 15 amino acids. The CDR3 protein is CASSLAGGALETQYF. CDR3 bases: TGTGCCAGCAGCTTGGCGGGGGGTGCCCTTGAGACCCAGTACTTC.

V and J are TRBV6-5 and TRBJ2-1; 13 bases map to TRBD2. Germline V CDR1 and CDR2: MNHEY, SVGAGI. The CDR3 is made up of 15 amino acids. The trim removed 6 bases at V and 10 bases at J, leaving 9 bases unmatched. This CDR3 is CASRRGLAGRREQFF. The CDR3 DNA reads as TGTGCCAGCAGGAGGGGACTAGCGGGACGGAGGGAGCAGTTCTTC.

This chain links TRBV6-5 with TRBJ2-2; 7 nucleotides agree with TRBD1. V trimming: 6 bases; J trimming: 0 bases; junction bases outside the gene matches: 4. The germline V gene has CDR1 MNHEY and CDR2 SVGAGI. The CDR3 consists of 15 residues. The CDR3 spells CASRPDRTNTGELFF. CDR3 in DNA: TGTGCCAGCAGACCGGACAGGACGAACACCGGGGAGCTGTTTTTT.

The chain carries TRBV11-3 and TRBJ2-7; maybe TRBD1 (6 bases). V gave up 5 bases and J gave up 4 bases, with 18 bases separating them. Germline-derived CDR1 and CDR2 are SGHNT and YENEEA. The CDR3 length is 15 residues. The CDR3 DNA reads as TGTGCCAGCAGCATCCCAGGGGATTGGATTTACGAGCAGTACTTC. This codes for CASSIPGDWIYEQYF.